This T cell receptor beta chain was obtained from a study of persistence of HIV-infected CD4 T cells (TCRdb year 2020). About the full investigation: CMV- and HIV-1 Gag-responding CD4+ T cells were isolated from ART-treated individuals so that antigen-driven clonal expansion of HIV-1-infected cells could be examined. Suppressive ART had been received by participants for a median of 8 years. Peripheral blood samples of up to about 200 mL were collected at multiple time points, except for a couple of participants, who underwent leukapheresis at a single time point. Proviral sequencing was used to assess clonality among infected cells, whereas TCRbeta sequencing gauged the clonality of all cells within each sorted population. The TCR cluster analysis across participants included 8 participants for CMV and over 5 participants for Gag.

With respect to this clone: It has no known antigen specificity. Base-call qualities are not available, and no considerably larger clone is one nucleotide away.

The treatment or condition tag for this specimen amounts to: suppressive antiretroviral therapy. Lysates of CMV-infected fibroblasts at about 9.5 ug/mL were used to stimulate the cells. Nonresponding CD40L-negative CD69-negative CD45RO-high memory CD4+ T cells were sorted as memory populations depleted of antigen-responding cells. Participants were HIV-1-infected adults who started suppressive ART during chronic infection. Plasma HIV-1 RNA had been undetectable (below 50 copies/mL) in participants for at least 4 years. To be included, a participant needed positive CMV serology and a CD4+ T cell count above 400 cells/uL. Before stimulation, PBMCs were isolated using density centrifugation and then depleted of CD8+ T cells. For 18 hours, CD8-depleted PBMCs were stimulated with anti-CD28/CD49d costimulation, a CD40-blocking antibody, and enfuvirtide, which was added to prevent new infections. Cell sorting was performed on a Beckman Coulter MoFlo Legacy or XDP sorter, and dead cells were excluded with propidium iodide. Genomic DNA was extracted with the QIAamp DNA Mini Kit for samples above one million cells, otherwise with the Quick-DNA Microprep Kit.

The CDR3 numbers 16 residues from cysteine through phenylalanine. The entry retains the CDR3 DNA only, 48 bases that are in frame from base 1. At the junction V is shortened by 1 base and J by 2 bases; bases outside the gene matches: 5. CDR1 LNHDA and CDR2 SQIVND were looked up in the germline V gene (reference sequence). General findings and caveats noted by the study authors: TCRbeta richness in CMV- and Gag-responding cells was significantly lower than in anti-CD3/anti-CD28-responding cells; CMV-responding cells had higher oligoclonality than CD3/CD28-stimulated and Gag-responding cells. A correlation was observed between TCR oligoclonality and proviral oligoclonality within the same sorted populations. Bulk TCR analyses could not be restricted to the rare CMV-responding cells that actually carried HIV-1 proviruses. Antigen-responding cells were enriched for expanded CDR3beta sequences that were degenerate, which suggests that CD4+ responses to CMV and Gag underwent convergent selection. Only a small number of individuals took part in the study, and the range of antigens tested was limited.

TCRbeta repertoires were sequenced from genomic DNA with the immunoSEQ hsTCRB assay version 4 in survey mode. For TCRbeta sequencing, genomic DNA was diluted to 9.5 to 10 ng/uL, and up to about 1 ug was used per sample. The original methods were these. Analysis of the TCRbeta data was done in ImmunoSeq Analyzer 3.0, and diversity was computed on productive nucleotide rearrangements. Using the Immunarch R package, lower-bound TCR diversity was estimated with the improved Chao index and clonality was estimated with the Gini coefficient. Different nucleotide rearrangements encoding the same CDR3beta amino acid sequence were counted as distinct clonotypes. Differential abundance analysis found TCRbeta sequences that were significantly enriched in antigen-responding cells compared with anti-CD3/anti-CD28-activated cells. TCRs were clustered by predicted peptide-MHC specificity with GLIPH2, both within individual participants and across merged participant data sets. Drawn from immuneACCESS, this table holds only the in-frame rearrangements with V and J called that TCRdb kept. Clones are partly lost; checked studies trace under half to an unresolved V gene and leave the rest unexplained. Clonal size and the V and J genes are those of that table, whereas D and trimming came from the DNA. For this sample there are under 40,000 clones; 82% appear just once. The leading ten clones occupy about 6% of the sample.

Recombination connected TRBV19 to TRBJ2-5, with 9 bases matching TRBD1. This clonotype originated in an adult woman with HIV who was CMV-seropositive. Material: CD4+ T cells sorted from PBMCs after roughly 18-hour stimulation, obtained from a patient who received antiretroviral therapy. This specimen's cell subset or site label, per the study, means: CD40L-CD69- CD45RO-high memory CD4 T cells not responding to CMV lysate. CDR3 region: CASSIGTGVPQETQYF. The DNA is as follows: TGTGCCAGTAGTATAGGGACAGGGGTCCCACAAGAGACCCAGTACTTC.